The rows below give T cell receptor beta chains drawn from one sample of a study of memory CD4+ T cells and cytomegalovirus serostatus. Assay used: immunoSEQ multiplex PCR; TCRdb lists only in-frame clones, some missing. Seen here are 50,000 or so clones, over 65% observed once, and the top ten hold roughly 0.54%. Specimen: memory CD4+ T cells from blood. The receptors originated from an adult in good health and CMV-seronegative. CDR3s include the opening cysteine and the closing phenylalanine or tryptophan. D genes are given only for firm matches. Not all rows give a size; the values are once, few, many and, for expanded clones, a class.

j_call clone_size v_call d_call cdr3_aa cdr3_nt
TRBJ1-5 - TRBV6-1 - CASSVGVNQPQHF TGTGCCAGCAGTGTTGGGGTCAATCAGCCCCAGCATTTT
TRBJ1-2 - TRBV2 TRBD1 CASSEQGQGLGYTF TGTGCCAGCAGTGAGCAGGGACAGGGTCTGGGCTACACCTTC
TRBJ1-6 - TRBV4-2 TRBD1 CASSQDLKQGDSPLHF TGTGCCAGCAGCCAAGATTTAAAACAGGGGGATTCACCCCTCCACTTT
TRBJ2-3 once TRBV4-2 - CASSQERVGGTDTQYF TGTGCCAGCAGCCAAGAAAGGGTCGGGGGCACAGATACGCAGTATTTT
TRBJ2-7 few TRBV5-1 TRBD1 CASSFGTGISYEQYF TGCGCCAGCAGCTTTGGGACAGGGATCTCCTACGAGCAGTACTTC
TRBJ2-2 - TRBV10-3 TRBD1 CATKTGLNTGELFF TGTGCCACAAAGACAGGGTTGAACACCGGGGAGCTGTTTTTT
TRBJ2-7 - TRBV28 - CASSRLWEQYF TGTGCCAGCAGCAGATTGTGGGAGCAGTACTTC
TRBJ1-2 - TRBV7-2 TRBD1 CASSLRALRQGNYGYTF TGTGCCAGCAGCTTAAGGGCGTTAAGACAGGGGAACTATGGCTACACCTTC
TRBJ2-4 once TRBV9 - CASSEPARNIQYF TGTGCCAGCAGCGAGCCGGCGCGAAACATTCAGTACTTC
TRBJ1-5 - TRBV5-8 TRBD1 CASSLGGQGGQPQHF TGTGCCAGCAGCTTGGGGGGACAGGGCGGACAGCCCCAGCATTTT
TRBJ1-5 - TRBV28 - CASSFSGGSNQPQHF TGTGCCAGCAGTTTTAGCGGAGGGAGCAATCAGCCCCAGCATTTT
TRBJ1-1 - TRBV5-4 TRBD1 CASVPGGQRGTEAFF TGTGCCAGCGTTCCAGGGGGGCAACGCGGCACTGAAGCTTTCTTT
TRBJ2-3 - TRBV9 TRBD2 CASSVAGTSSDTQYF TGTGCCAGCAGCGTAGCGGGGACTAGTTCAGATACGCAGTATTTT
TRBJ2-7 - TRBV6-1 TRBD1 CASSEEGGGSSYEQYF TGTGCCAGCAGTGAAGAAGGGGGCGGAAGCTCCTACGAGCAGTACTTC
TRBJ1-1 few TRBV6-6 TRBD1 CASSLTGGSGTEAFF TGTGCCAGCAGCCTGACAGGGGGGAGTGGCACTGAAGCTTTCTTT
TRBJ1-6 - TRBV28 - CASSRDFNSPLHF TGTGCCAGCAGCCGGGACTTTAATTCACCCCTCCACTTT
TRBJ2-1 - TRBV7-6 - CASSGRVRNEQFF TGTGCCAGCAGCGGCAGGGTTCGGAATGAGCAGTTCTTC
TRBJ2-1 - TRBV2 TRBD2 CASSGASGNYNEQFF TGTGCCAGCAGTGGGGCTAGCGGGAACTACAATGAGCAGTTCTTC
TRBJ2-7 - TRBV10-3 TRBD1 CAISRDREGEQYF TGTGCCATCAGTCGGGACAGGGAGGGAGAGCAGTACTTC
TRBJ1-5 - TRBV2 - CASSSGISAQGPQHF TGTGCCAGCAGTTCCGGGATCTCCGCCCAGGGGCCCCAGCATTTT
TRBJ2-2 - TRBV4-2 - CASSRSRGTGELFF TGTGCCAGCAGCCGATCCCGGGGGACCGGGGAGCTGTTTTTT
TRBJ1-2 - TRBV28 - CASSPPRYGYTF TGTGCCAGCAGTCCCCCGAGGTATGGCTACACCTTC
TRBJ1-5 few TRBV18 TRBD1 CASSPDQGANQPQHF TGTGCCAGCTCACCAGATCAGGGGGCTAATCAGCCCCAGCATTTT
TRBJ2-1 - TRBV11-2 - CASSLDERVQFF TGTGCCAGCAGCTTAGATGAGAGGGTCCAGTTCTTC
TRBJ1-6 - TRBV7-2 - CASSLSSSYNSPLHF TGTGCCAGCAGCTTAAGTAGCTCCTATAATTCACCCCTCCACTTT
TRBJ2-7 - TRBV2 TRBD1 CASSVRGQGHEQYF TGTGCCAGCAGTGTCCGGGGACAGGGTCACGAGCAGTACTTC
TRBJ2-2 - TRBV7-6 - CASSSLYTGELFF TGTGCCAGCAGCTCACTATACACCGGGGAGCTGTTTTTT
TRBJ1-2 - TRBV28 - CASSSLGLIYGYTF TGTGCCAGCAGTTCCCTGGGCCTCATCTATGGCTACACCTTC
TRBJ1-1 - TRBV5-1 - CASSLEAARTEAFF TGCGCCAGCAGCTTGGAAGCGGCAAGAACTGAAGCTTTCTTT
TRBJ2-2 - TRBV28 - CASSLHGGELFF TGTGCCAGCAGTTTGCATGGCGGGGAGCTGTTTTTT
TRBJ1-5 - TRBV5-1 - CASSLDTGDHQPQHF TGCGCCAGCAGCTTGGATACAGGAGACCATCAGCCCCAGCATTTT
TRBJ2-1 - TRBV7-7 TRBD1 CASSLGSGQNNEQFF TGTGCTAGCAGCTTAGGGTCGGGACAGAACAATGAGCAGTTCTTC
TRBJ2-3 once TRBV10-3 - CAISDRQTDTQYF TGTGCCATCAGTGATCGACAGACAGATACGCAGTATTTT
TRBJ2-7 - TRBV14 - CASSQDLGPSYEQYF TGTGCCAGCAGCCAAGATCTAGGACCGAGCTACGAGCAGTACTTC
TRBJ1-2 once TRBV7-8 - CASSPAPRSGGDYGYTF TGTGCCAGCAGCCCTGCCCCGCGATCGGGGGGGGACTATGGCTACACCTTC
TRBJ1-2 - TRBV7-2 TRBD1 CASSPWEARQGRDGYTF TGTGCCAGCAGCCCCTGGGAAGCACGACAGGGACGGGATGGCTACACCTTC
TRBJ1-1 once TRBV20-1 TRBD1 CSHRGRSEAFF TGCAGCCATAGGGGGCGGTCAGAAGCTTTCTTT
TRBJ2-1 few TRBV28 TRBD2 CASSPIWGGGPVEQFF TGTGCCAGCAGTCCGATTTGGGGCGGGGGGCCCGTTGAGCAGTTCTTC
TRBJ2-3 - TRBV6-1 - CASSAPIATTDTQYF TGTGCCAGCAGTGCACCCATTGCCACCACAGATACGCAGTATTTT
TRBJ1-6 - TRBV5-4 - CASSRLNSPLHF TGTGCCAGCAGCCGGCTAAATTCACCCCTCCACTTT
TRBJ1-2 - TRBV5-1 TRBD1 CASSTGQGQGYTF TGCGCCAGCAGCACCGGACAGGGTCAAGGCTACACCTTC
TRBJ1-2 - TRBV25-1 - CASSAATNYGYTF TGTGCCAGCAGTGCAGCCACTAACTATGGCTACACCTTC
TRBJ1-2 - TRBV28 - CASSYPYGYTF TGTGCCAGCAGTTACCCCTATGGCTACACCTTC
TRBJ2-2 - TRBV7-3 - CASSRGSGELFF TGTGCCAGCAGCCGAGGGAGCGGGGAGCTGTTTTTT
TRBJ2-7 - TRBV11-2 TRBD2 CASSSGLAGGQYF TGTGCCAGCAGCTCGGGACTAGCTGGCGGGCAGTACTTC
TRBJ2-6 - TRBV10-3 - CAISESTTGANVLTF TGTGCCATCAGTGAGTCTACTACTGGGGCCAACGTCCTGACTTTC
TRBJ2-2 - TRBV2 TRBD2 CASSESGARTGELFF TGTGCCAGCAGTGAAAGCGGGGCACGGACCGGGGAGCTGTTTTTT
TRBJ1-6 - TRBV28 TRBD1 CASSFSGTDYSPLHF TGTGCCAGCAGTTTCTCCGGGACAGATTATTCACCCCTCCACTTT
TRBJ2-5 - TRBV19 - CASSETRVETQYF TGTGCCAGTAGTGAGACCCGGGTGGAGACCCAGTACTTC